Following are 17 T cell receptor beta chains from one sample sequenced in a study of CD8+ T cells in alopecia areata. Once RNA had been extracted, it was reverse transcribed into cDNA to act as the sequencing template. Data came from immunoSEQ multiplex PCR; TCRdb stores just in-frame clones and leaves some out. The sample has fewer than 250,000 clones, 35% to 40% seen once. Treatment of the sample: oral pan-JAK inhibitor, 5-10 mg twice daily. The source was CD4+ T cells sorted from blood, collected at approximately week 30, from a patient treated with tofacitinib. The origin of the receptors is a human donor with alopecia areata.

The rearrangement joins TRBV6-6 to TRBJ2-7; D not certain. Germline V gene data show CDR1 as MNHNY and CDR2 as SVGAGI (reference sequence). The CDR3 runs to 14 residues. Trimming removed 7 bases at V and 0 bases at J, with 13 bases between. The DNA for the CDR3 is TGTGCCAGCAAAAGGTCTGCTAGCTCCTACGAGCAGTACTTC. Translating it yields CASKRSASSYEQYF.

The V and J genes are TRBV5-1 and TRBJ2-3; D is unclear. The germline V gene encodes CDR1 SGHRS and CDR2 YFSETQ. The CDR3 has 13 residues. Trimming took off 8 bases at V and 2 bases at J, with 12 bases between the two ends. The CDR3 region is CASSEGHTDTQYF. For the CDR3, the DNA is TGCGCCAGTTCGGAAGGGCACACAGATACGCAGTATTTT.

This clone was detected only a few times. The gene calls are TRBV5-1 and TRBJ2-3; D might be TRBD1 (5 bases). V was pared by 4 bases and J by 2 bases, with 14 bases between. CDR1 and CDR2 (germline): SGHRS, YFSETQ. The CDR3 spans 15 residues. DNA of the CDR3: TGCGCCAGCAGCGTACGACAGAGAAACACAGATACGCAGTATTTT. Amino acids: CASSVRQRNTDTQYF. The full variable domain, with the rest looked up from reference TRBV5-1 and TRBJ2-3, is KAGVTQTPRYLIKTRGQQVTLSCSPISGHRSVSWYQQTPGQGLQFLFEYFSETQRNKGNFPGRFSGRQFSNSRSEMNVSTLELGDSALYLCASSVRQRNTDTQYFGPGTRLTVL.

The CDR3 DNA follows: TGTGCCAGCAGCGCCGGGGGCAGGGGATATGGCTACACCTTC. Translated, it gives CASSAGGRGYGYTF. V is TRBV6-5 and J is TRBJ1-2; the D gene is possibly TRBD1 (6 bases). Germline CDR1 and CDR2: MNHEY and SVGAGI. The CDR3 contains 14 residues. The germline V and J ends were trimmed by 6 bases and 5 bases, with 16 bases remaining between them.

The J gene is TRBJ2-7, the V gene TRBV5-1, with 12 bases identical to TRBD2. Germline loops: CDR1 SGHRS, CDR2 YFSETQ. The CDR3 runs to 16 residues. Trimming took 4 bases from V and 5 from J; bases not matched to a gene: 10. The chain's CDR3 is CASSHVLAGGPDEQYF. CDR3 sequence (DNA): TGCGCCAGCAGCCATGTCCTAGCGGGGGGGCCCGACGAGCAGTACTTC.

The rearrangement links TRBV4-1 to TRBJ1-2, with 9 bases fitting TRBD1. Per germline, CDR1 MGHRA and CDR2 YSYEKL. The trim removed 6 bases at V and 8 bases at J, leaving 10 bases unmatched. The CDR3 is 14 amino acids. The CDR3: CASSYQIQGAGYTF. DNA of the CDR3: TGCGCCAGCAGTTATCAGATACAGGGGGCCGGCTACACCTTC.

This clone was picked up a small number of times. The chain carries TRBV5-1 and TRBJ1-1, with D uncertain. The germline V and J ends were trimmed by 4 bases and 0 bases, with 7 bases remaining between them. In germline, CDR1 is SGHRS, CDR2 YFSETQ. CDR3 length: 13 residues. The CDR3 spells CASSETMNTEAFF. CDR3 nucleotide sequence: TGCGCCAGCAGCGAGACAATGAACACTGAAGCTTTCTTT.

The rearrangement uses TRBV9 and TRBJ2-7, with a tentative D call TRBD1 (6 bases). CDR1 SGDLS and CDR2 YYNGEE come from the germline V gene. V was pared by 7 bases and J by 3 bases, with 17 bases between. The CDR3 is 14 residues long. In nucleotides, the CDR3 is TGTGCCAGCTCCCGGAAGGGACAAGACTACGAGCAGTACTTC. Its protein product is CASSRKGQDYEQYF. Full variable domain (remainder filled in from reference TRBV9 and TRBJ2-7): DSGVTQTPKHLITATGQRVTLRCSPRSGDLSVYWYQQSLDQGLQFLIQYYNGEERAKGNILERFSAQQFPDLHSELNLSSLELGDSALYFCASSRKGQDYEQYFGPGTRLTVT.

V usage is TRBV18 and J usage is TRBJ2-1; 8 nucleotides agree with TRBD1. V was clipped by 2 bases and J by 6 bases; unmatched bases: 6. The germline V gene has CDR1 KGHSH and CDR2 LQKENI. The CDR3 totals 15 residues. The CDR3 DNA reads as TGTGCCAGCTCACCATCTACGGACAGGGCCAATGAGCAGTTCTTC. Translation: CASSPSTDRANEQFF.

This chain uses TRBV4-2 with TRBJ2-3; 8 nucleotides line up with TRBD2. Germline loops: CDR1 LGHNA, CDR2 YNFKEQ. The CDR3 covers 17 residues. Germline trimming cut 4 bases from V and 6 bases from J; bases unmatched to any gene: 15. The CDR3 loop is CASSRGLQRGLRDTQYF. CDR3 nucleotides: TGTGCCAGCAGCCGCGGCCTTCAGCGGGGGCTGCGGGATACGCAGTATTTT.

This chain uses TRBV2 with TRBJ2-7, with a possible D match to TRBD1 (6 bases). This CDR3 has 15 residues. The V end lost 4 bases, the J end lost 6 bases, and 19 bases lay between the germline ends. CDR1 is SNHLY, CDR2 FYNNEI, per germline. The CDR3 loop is CASSGLAGALGEQYF. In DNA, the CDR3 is TGTGCCAGCAGTGGCTTGGCAGGGGCATTGGGCGAGCAGTACTTC.

The CDR3 nucleotides read TGTGCCTGGAGTCTGGACCTTGGAGGGGCCAACGTCCTGACTTTC. Protein sequence: CAWSLDLGGANVLTF. The chain joins TRBV30 to TRBJ2-6; D unclear. This CDR3 has 15 residues. Germline lookup yields CDR1 GTSNPN and CDR2 SVGIG (reference sequence). V lost 2 bases, J lost 4 bases, and 12 bases lay in between.

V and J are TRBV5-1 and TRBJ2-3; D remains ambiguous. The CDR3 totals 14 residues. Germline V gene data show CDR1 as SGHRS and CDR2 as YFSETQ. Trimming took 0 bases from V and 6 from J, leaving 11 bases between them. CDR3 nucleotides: TGCGCCAGCAGCTTGGAACTACAAGGGGATACGCAGTATTTT. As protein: CASSLELQGDTQYF.

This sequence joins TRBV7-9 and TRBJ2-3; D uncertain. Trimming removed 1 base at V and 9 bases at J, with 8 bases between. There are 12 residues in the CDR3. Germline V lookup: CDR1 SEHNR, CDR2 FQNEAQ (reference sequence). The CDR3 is CASSLVEATQYF. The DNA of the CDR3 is TGTGCCAGCAGCTTAGTTGAGGCGACGCAGTATTTT.

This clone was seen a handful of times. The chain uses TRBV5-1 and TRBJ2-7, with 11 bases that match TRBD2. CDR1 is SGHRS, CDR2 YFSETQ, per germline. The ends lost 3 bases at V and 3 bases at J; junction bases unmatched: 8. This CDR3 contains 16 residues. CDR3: CASSYGRGLADYEQYF. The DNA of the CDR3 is TGCGCCAGCAGCTACGGGAGGGGACTAGCGGACTACGAGCAGTACTTC.

This CDR3 is CASSQPGTGRRNTIYF. The CDR3 bases are TGCGCCAGCAGCCAACCCGGGACAGGGAGGAGAAACACCATATATTTT. The chain employs TRBV4-1 and TRBJ1-3, with TRBD1 matching over 9 bases. Germline CDR1 reads MGHRA; CDR2 reads YSYEKL. The CDR3 contains 16 residues. V was pared by 2 bases and J by 5 bases, with 7 bases of the junction left unmatched.

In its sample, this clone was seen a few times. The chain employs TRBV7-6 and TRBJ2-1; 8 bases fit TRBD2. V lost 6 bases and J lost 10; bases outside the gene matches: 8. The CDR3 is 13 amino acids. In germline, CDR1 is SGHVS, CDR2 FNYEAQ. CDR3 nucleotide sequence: TGTGCCAGCAGTTGGGGGACTAGTCGCGAGCAGTTCTTC. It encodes CASSWGTSREQFF.